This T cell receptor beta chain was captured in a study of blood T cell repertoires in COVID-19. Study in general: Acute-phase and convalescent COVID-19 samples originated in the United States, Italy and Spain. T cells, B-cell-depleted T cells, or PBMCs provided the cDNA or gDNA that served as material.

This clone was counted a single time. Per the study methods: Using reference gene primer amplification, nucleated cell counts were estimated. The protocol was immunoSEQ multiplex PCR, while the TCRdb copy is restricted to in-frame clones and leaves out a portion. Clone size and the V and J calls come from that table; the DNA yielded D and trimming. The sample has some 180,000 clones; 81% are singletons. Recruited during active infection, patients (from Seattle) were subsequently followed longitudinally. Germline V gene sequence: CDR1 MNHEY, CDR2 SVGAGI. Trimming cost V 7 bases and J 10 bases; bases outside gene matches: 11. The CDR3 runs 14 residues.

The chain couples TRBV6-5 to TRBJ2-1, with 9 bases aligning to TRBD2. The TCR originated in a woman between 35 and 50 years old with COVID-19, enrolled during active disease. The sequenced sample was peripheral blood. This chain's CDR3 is CASTLAGAGWEQFF. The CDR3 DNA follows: TGTGCCAGCACTTTAGCGGGAGCGGGTTGGGAGCAGTTCTTC.